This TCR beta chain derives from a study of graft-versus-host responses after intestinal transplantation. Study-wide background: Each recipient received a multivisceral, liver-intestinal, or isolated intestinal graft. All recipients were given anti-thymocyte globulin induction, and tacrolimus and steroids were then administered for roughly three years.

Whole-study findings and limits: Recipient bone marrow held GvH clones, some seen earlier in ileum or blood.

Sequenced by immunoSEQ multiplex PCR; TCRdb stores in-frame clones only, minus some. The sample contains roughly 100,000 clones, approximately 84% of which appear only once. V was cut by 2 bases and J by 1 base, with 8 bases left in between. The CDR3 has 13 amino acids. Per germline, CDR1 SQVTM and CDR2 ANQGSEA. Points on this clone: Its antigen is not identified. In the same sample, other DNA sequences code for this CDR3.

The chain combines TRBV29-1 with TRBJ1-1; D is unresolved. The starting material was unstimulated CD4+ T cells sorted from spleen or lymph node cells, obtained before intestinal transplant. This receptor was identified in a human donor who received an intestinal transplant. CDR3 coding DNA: TGCAGCGTTGAACGCAGACAGAACACTGAAGCTTTCTTT. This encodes CSVERRQNTEAFF.